The source of this TCR beta chain is a study of T-cell memory formation after mild COVID-19. In germline, CDR1 is MNHEY, CDR2 SVGEGT. The V and J ends lost 2 bases and 5 bases, in that order; junction bases with no gene match: 3. This CDR3 region has 15 residues. TCRdb re-called the 5' RACE reads through MiXCR, storing one row per CDR3 protein. The data contain approximately 340,000 distinct CDR3 sequences, over 10% of them singletons. This clonotype showed up many times. This receptor was taken from a man aged 18 to 30 who had mild COVID-19 (a few samples of this study predate the infection). Cell type and time point are not known. The rearrangement links TRBV6-2 or TRBV6-3 to TRBJ2-1, with 10 positions matching TRBD2. Sequencing was done on a sample of PBMCs or a T cell subset sorted from them (not recorded which). The CDR3 DNA follows: TGTGCCAGCAGTTACCCGCTAGCGGGGGACAATGAGCAGTTCTTC. Its translation is CASSYPLAGDNEQFF.